Below are 24 T cell receptor beta chains sequenced from a single sample in a study of blood T cell repertoires in COVID-19 (dated by TCRdb to the early 2020s). The library was produced with the immunoSEQ multiplex PCR assay. TCRdb carries this immuneACCESS record with in-frame sequences only. Its versions omit some clonotypes, under half of them owing to an unresolved V gene in the studies checked, with the rest unexplained. The sample table shows approximately 200,000 clones, and roughly 81% are seen once. The top ten clones comprise roughly 10% of the sample. The sample was peripheral blood. The receptors shown here come from a woman aged 80 or over with COVID-19, enrolled during active disease.

This chain links TRBV7-9 with TRBJ2-5, with D perhaps matching TRBD1 (6 bases). Germline V gene lookup returns CDR1 SEHNR and CDR2 FQNEAQ (reference sequence). Trimming shortened V by 4 bases and J by 2 bases, and 14 bases separated the two germline ends. This CDR3 is built from 15 residues. CDR3 sequence (DNA): TGTGCCAGCAGCTCCATCGGACAGCCACAAGAGACCCAGTACTTC. This gives the protein CASSSIGQPQETQYF.

This clone was counted once. This chain uses TRBV4-3 with TRBJ2-7; 10 bases map to TRBD1. V shed 1 base and J 0 bases; nucleotides not matched to a gene: 15. CDR1 and CDR2 (germline): LGHNA, YSLEER. The CDR3 contains 20 residues. The CDR3 here is CASSQGKPGQGFTSSYEQYF. CDR3 nucleotide sequence: TGCGCCAGCAGCCAAGGAAAACCGGGACAGGGGTTCACCAGCTCCTACGAGCAGTACTTC.

The J gene is TRBJ2-1, the V gene TRBV4-2; 12 nucleotides match TRBD2. The V gene end was trimmed by 4 bases and the J gene end by 2 bases; junction bases not matched to a gene: 3. Germline CDR1 and CDR2: LGHNA and YNFKEQ. This CDR3 region has 16 residues. Here the CDR3 reads CASSLSSGGAYNEQFF. In DNA form, the CDR3 reads TGTGCCAGCAGCCTCTCTAGCGGGGGGGCCTACAATGAGCAGTTCTTC.

The gene calls are TRBV5-1 and TRBJ2-6; possibly TRBD1 for D (6 bases). Trimming pared 5 bases from V and 0 bases from J, leaving 6 bases between. CDR3 length: 14 residues. CDR1 SGHRS and CDR2 YFSETQ come from the germline V gene. The CDR3 DNA reads as TGCGCCAGCAGGGACAGCTCTGGGGCCAACGTCCTGACTTTC. This codes for CASRDSSGANVLTF.

The chain employs TRBV2 and TRBJ2-7, with D perhaps TRBD1 (5 bases). V lost 3 bases and J lost 3, with 12 bases in between. The V gene's germline CDR1 is SNHLY and CDR2 FYNNEI. The CDR3 is 14 residues long. In DNA form, the CDR3 reads TGTGCCAGCAGTGATCAGGGAAAGGGCTACGAGCAGTACTTC. Amino acids: CASSDQGKGYEQYF.

V is TRBV6-5 and J is TRBJ1-1; D possibly corresponds to TRBD1 (6 bases). Trimming left V 4 bases short and J 8 bases short, with 8 bases between. This CDR3 spans 11 amino acids. Per germline, CDR1 MNHEY and CDR2 SVGAGI. The CDR3 reads CASSSGTEAFF. The DNA of the CDR3 is TGTGCCAGCAGTTCCGGGACAGAAGCTTTCTTT.

V and J are TRBV11-3 and TRBJ2-3, with D maybe TRBD2 (5 bases). This CDR3 is 13 amino acids long. The germline gives CDR1 SGHNT, CDR2 YENEEA. The V and J ends lost 6 bases and 8 bases respectively, with 15 bases between them. The DNA for the CDR3 is TGTGCCAGCAGGTTAAGTAGCGTTGGTACGCAGTATTTT. As protein: CASRLSSVGTQYF.

The chain joins TRBV5-6 to TRBJ2-7; TRBD2 matches at 7 bases. The CDR3 consists of 13 residues. The V and J ends lost 1 base and 7 bases, in that order; junction bases with no gene match: 5. Germline V gene data show CDR1 as SGHDT and CDR2 as YYEEEE. The CDR3 nucleotides are TGTGCCAGCAGCTTGTGGTGGGAGGGGGAGCAGTACTTC. Its protein is CASSLWWEGEQYF.

This clone was seen a single time. The chain uses TRBV7-8 and TRBJ2-1; 8 positions match TRBD1. Trimming cost V 5 bases and J 0 bases; bases outside gene matches: 6. The V gene's germline CDR1 is SGHVS and CDR2 FQNEAQ. CDR3 length: 16 amino acids. CDR3 sequence (DNA): TGTGCCAGCAGCCCCCGACAGGGGAGCTCCTACAATGAGCAGTTCTTC. Protein: CASSPRQGSSYNEQFF. Based on the CDR3 plus reference TRBV7-8 and TRBJ2-1, the full variable domain is GAGVSQSPRYKVAKRGQDVALRCDPISGHVSLFWYQQALGQGPEFLTYFQNEAQLDKSGLPSDRFFAERPEGSVSTLKIQRTQQEDSAVYLCASSPRQGSSYNEQFFGPGTRLTVL.

The chain combines TRBV10-3 with TRBJ1-1; 7 bases fit TRBD1. This CDR3 is built from 14 residues. Germline assignment: CDR1 ENHRY and CDR2 SYGVKD. J was trimmed by 3 bases and V by 4 bases; bases with no gene match: 5. The CDR3 loop reads CAISGQGGDTEAFF. The DNA for the CDR3 is TGTGCCATCAGTGGACAGGGAGGCGACACTGAAGCTTTCTTT.

V gene TRBV2 combines with J gene TRBJ2-5, with a tentative D call TRBD2 (5 bases). The CDR3 contains 14 residues. With 6 bases removed from V and 0 bases from J, the gap between germline ends came to 11 bases. The germline CDR1 and CDR2 sequences are SNHLY and FYNNEI. Written as DNA, the CDR3 is TGTGCCAGCAGGGAGGAACAGTACCAAGAGACCCAGTACTTC. Translating gives CASREEQYQETQYF.

This clone has a handful of counts. The gene calls are TRBV28 and TRBJ1-2; TRBD1 is a possible D gene (5 bases). CDR1 is MDHEN and CDR2 is SYDVKM in the germline V gene. The CDR3 contains 13 residues. V lost 6 bases and J 0 bases, leaving 8 bases between the germline ends. The chain's CDR3 is CASSPTANYGYTF. For the CDR3, the DNA is TGTGCCAGCAGCCCGACAGCTAACTATGGCTACACCTTC.

The chain carries TRBV18 and TRBJ1-1, with a tentative D call TRBD1 (6 bases). V was shortened by 11 bases and J by 1 base, with 11 bases between the two germline ends. This CDR3 spans 12 amino acids. Germline CDR1 reads KGHSH; CDR2 reads LQKENI. The CDR3: CAAGGGNTEAFF. In nucleotides, the CDR3 is TGTGCCGCTGGGGGCGGGAACACTGAAGCTTTCTTT.

The chain employs TRBV2 and TRBJ1-2, with TRBD1 matching 7 bases. CDR1 is SNHLY, CDR2 FYNNEI, per germline. J lost 4 bases, V lost 5 bases, and 4 bases had no gene match. This CDR3 has 13 residues. The CDR3 spells CASSRTGRYGYTF. In DNA, the CDR3 is TGTGCCAGCAGTAGGACAGGACGCTATGGCTACACCTTC.

The CDR3 reads CASSSSHGYTF. CDR3 nucleotide sequence: TGTGCCAGCAGTTCTTCCCATGGCTACACCTTC. This sequence joins TRBV12-3 or TRBV12-4 and TRBJ1-2; no clear D. CDR3 length: 11 amino acids. Trimming took off 4 bases at V and 6 bases at J, with 6 bases between the two ends.

In its sample, this clone was seen a few times. This sequence joins TRBV6-8 and TRBJ2-5; possible D gene TRBD1, 6 bases. The CDR3 runs to 18 residues. Trimming left V 5 bases short and J 1 base short, with 23 bases between. Germline V gene sequence: CDR1 MNHGY, CDR2 SAAAGT. The DNA of the CDR3 is TGTGCCAGCAGTCCGACCCCCAGCAGGGGAACTTTCCAAGAGACCCAGTACTTC. Translation gives CASSPTPSRGTFQETQYF.

Worth noting for this clone: A junction end diverges from the germline sequence, so it may reflect a read error. V is TRBV2 and J is TRBJ1-6; a possible D gene is TRBD1 (6 bases). CDR1 and CDR2 from the germline V gene are SNHLY and FYNNEI. This CDR3 region has 15 residues. The CDR3, as DNA: TGTGTCAGCACTTCACGGGACATTCTATACTCACCCCTCCACTTT. Its translation: CVSTSRDILYSPLHF.

The CDR3 protein is CASSNRGRGYGYTF. CDR3 DNA: TGTGCCAGCAGCAACAGGGGGCGAGGCTATGGCTACACCTTC. V usage is TRBV11-1 and J usage is TRBJ1-2; 9 bases are shared with TRBD1. The length of the CDR3 is 14 residues. The trim removed 5 bases at V and 4 bases at J, leaving 5 bases unmatched. The germline CDR1 and CDR2 sequences are SGHAT and FQDESV (reference sequence).

In the case of this clone: The sample has other DNA sequences that encode this CDR3 too. The chain recombines TRBV5-1 with TRBJ2-1; 10 bases are a match to TRBD1. Losses at the gene ends were 4 bases for V and 4 bases for J; bases not matched to a gene: 5. This CDR3 has 15 residues. Germline CDR1 reads SGHRS; CDR2 reads YFSETQ. As DNA, the CDR3 is TGCGCCAGCAGCCCGGGACAGGGGAGTTACAATGAGCAGTTCTTC. This sequence encodes CASSPGQGSYNEQFF.

The chain combines TRBV27 with TRBJ1-4; 10 nucleotides match TRBD1. CDR3 length: 14 amino acids. After removal of 5 bases from V and 8 bases from J, the junction contained 5 bases not matched to a gene. In germline, CDR1 is MNHEY, CDR2 SMNVEV (reference sequence). The CDR3 DNA reads TGTGCCAGCAGTCTTGACAGGGGGCAGGAAAAACTGTTTTTT. Encoded protein: CASSLDRGQEKLFF.

This rearrangement joins TRBV29-1 to TRBJ2-2, with D unclear. Germline loops: CDR1 SQVTM, CDR2 ANQGSEA. The CDR3 loop spans 13 amino acids. Trimming pared 7 bases from V and 0 bases from J, leaving 9 bases between. The CDR3 region is CSGLRANTGELFF. The CDR3 region has the DNA TGCAGCGGACTTCGAGCGAACACCGGGGAGCTGTTTTTT.

This clone appeared a single time. This rearrangement joins TRBV5-1 to TRBJ2-7, with 12 bases matching TRBD2. V dropped 4 bases and J dropped 3; count of bases not matched to a gene: 2. The CDR3 is 14 amino acids. Germline V gene data show CDR1 as SGHRS and CDR2 as YFSETQ. CDR3 residues: CASSEGLAGYEQYF. The CDR3 nucleotides read TGCGCCAGCAGCGAGGGACTAGCGGGCTACGAGCAGTACTTC.

V usage is TRBV11-3 and J usage is TRBJ1-2; D might be TRBD1 (5 bases). Germline lookup yields CDR1 SGHNT and CDR2 YENEEA. V was trimmed by 3 bases and J by 2 bases, leaving 7 bases between them. This CDR3 has 13 amino acids. The CDR3 DNA sequence: TGTGCCAGCAGCTTCGGGGGAAACTATGGCTACACCTTC. It is translated as CASSFGGNYGYTF. The complete variable domain, with remaining parts taken from reference TRBV11-3 and TRBJ1-2, reads EAGVVQSPRYKIIEKKQPVAFWCNPISGHNTLYWYLQNLGQGPELLIRYENEEAVDDSQLPKDRFSAERLKGVDSTLKIQPAELGDSAVYLCASSFGGNYGYTFGSGTRLTVV.

A few counts support this clone. This chain connects TRBV12-5 to TRBJ1-4; 7 nucleotides match TRBD1. The V and J ends lost 2 bases and 4 bases, in that order; junction bases with no gene match: 10. The CDR3 is 17 residues long. CDR1 is LGHNT, CDR2 FRNRAP, per germline. CDR3 bases: TGTGCTAGTGGTTTGACCCGGGACAGCGCACTTAATGAAAAACTGTTTTTT. Its protein is CASGLTRDSALNEKLFF.